The present T cell receptor beta chain was sequenced within a study of blood T cell repertoires in COVID-19. Study summary: Both acute and convalescent COVID-19 samples were obtained from the United States, Italy and Spain. From T cells, B-cell-depleted T cells, or PBMCs came the material, which was cDNA or gDNA.

The CDR3 is 13 amino acids. Germline V CDR1 and CDR2: MNHEY, SVGEGT. With 5 bases clipped from V and 6 bases from J, the junction kept 5 bases outside the gene matches. This clone appeared a single time. Libraries were prepared by immunoSEQ multiplex PCR; TCRdb keeps only in-frame clonotypes and omits some of them. This table has some 220,000 clones, 80% to 90% appearing once. The chain uses TRBV6-2 or TRBV6-3 and TRBJ1-2, with TRBD1 matching 8 bases. Specimen: peripheral blood. This receptor was obtained from a man aged 50 or older with acute or convalescent COVID-19. CDR3 DNA sequence: TGTGCCAGCAGTCGGGACAGGATCGATGGCTACACCTTC. Translating gives CASSRDRIDGYTF.